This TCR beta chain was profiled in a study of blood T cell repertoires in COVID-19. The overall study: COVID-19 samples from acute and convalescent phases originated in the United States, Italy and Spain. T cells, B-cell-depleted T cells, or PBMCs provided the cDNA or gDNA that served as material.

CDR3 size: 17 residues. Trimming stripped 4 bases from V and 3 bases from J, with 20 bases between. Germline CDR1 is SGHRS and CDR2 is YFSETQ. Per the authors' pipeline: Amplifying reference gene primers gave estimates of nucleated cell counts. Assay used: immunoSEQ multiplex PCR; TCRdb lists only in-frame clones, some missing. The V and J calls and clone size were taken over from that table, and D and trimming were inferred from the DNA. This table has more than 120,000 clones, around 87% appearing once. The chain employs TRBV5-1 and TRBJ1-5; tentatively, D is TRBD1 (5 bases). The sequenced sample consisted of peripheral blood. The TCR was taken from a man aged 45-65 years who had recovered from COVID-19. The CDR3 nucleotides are TGCGCCAGCAGCCCATACAGGAGAACAGGAAACAATCAGCCCCAGCATTTT. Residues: CASSPYRRTGNNQPQHF. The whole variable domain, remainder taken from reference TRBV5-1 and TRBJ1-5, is KAGVTQTPRYLIKTRGQQVTLSCSPISGHRSVSWYQQTPGQGLQFLFEYFSETQRNKGNFPGRFSGRQFSNSRSEMNVSTLELGDSALYLCASSPYRRTGNNQPQHFGDGTRLSIL.